These 10 T cell receptor beta chains share one sample of origin, sequenced in a study of control samples from healthy donors and cancer patients. Measured with immunoSEQ multiplex PCR; TCRdb has only the in-frame clones, and not every one. This sample carries about 130,000 clones, 75% to 95% of them seen once, and the ten largest clones take about 2.5%. The sample consisted of blood. The receptors derive from a man aged 35 to 55 in good health.

V and J are TRBV11-2 and TRBJ2-7; D is ambiguous. This CDR3 has 15 amino acids. Trimming removed 1 base at V and 0 bases at J, with 10 bases between. Germline-derived CDR1 and CDR2 are SGHAT and FQNNGV. CDR3: CASSLGLGSSYEQYF. DNA of the CDR3: TGTGCCAGCAGCTTAGGTCTGGGGTCCTCCTACGAGCAGTACTTC.

This chain uses TRBV6-5 with TRBJ1-2; D possibly corresponds to TRBD1 (6 bases). The CDR3 extends over 15 amino acids. V lost 4 bases, J lost 2 bases, and 14 bases lay in between. Germline V gives CDR1 MNHEY, CDR2 SVGAGI. The CDR3 loop is CASSLAGTPNYGYTF. CDR3 nucleotide sequence: TGTGCCAGCAGTTTAGCCGGGACACCCAACTATGGCTACACCTTC.

This clone was observed a handful of times. V and J are TRBV6-6 and TRBJ1-5, with D maybe TRBD1 (6 bases). The germline V gene has CDR1 MNHNY and CDR2 SVGAGI (reference sequence). The CDR3 spans 12 residues. Between the trimmed V and J ends, which lost 5 bases and 5 bases, there was a span of 7 bases. Written as DNA, the CDR3 is TGTGCCAGCAGTCGACAGGATCAGCCCCAGCATTTT. Amino acid sequence: CASSRQDQPQHF.

CDR3 DNA: TGTGCCAGCAGTGAAAGTCTTGGAGGCGGTAATGAAAAACTGTTTTTT. Translated, it gives CASSESLGGGNEKLFF. The gene calls are TRBV6-1 and TRBJ1-4; D is unresolved. Germline V gene sequence: CDR1 MNHNS, CDR2 SASEGT. This CDR3 contains 16 residues. The V end was cut by 2 bases, the J end by 4 bases, with 14 bases between.

The V gene is TRBV19, the J gene TRBJ2-7; D gene ambiguous. Germline V gives CDR1 LNHDA, CDR2 SQIVND (reference sequence). The CDR3 has 10 residues. V was cut by 5 bases and J by 2 bases, with 1 base left in between. The DNA for the CDR3 is TGTGCCAGTAGTGCCTACGAGCAGTACTTC. It is translated as CASSAYEQYF.

The chain joins TRBV10-3 to TRBJ1-5; 8 bases fit TRBD1. CDR3 length: 12 residues. Looked up from germline, CDR1 is ENHRY and CDR2 is SYGVKD. The V segment lost 10 bases and the J segment 4 bases; nucleotides outside the gene matches: 3. The CDR3 DNA sequence: TGTGCCAGCAGACAGGGGAATCAGCCCCAGCATTTT. As protein: CASRQGNQPQHF.

The rearrangement joins TRBV6-5 to TRBJ2-3; the D gene is possibly TRBD2 (7 bases). V lost 6 bases and J 4 bases, leaving 14 bases between the germline ends. The CDR3 runs to 14 residues. Looked up from germline, CDR1 is MNHEY and CDR2 is SVGAGI. CDR3 region: CASSWGGAADTQYF. CDR3 nucleotide sequence: TGTGCCAGCAGCTGGGGGGGGGCGGCAGATACGCAGTATTTT.

This clone was detected only once. V usage is TRBV5-1 and J usage is TRBJ1-1; D not resolved. Trimming took 2 bases from V and 3 from J, leaving 14 bases between them. CDR1 is SGHRS and CDR2 is YFSETQ in the germline V gene. The CDR3 sequence is 15 residues long. CDR3 bases: TGCGCCAGCAGCTTTACTAGGGCCGGGGACACTGAAGCTTTCTTT. Amino acid sequence: CASSFTRAGDTEAFF.

The rearrangement links TRBV15 to TRBJ1-1; no definite D call. The CDR3 runs to 13 residues. The germline CDR1 and CDR2 sequences are LNHNV and YYDKDF (reference sequence). Trimming pared 2 bases from V and 1 base from J, leaving 5 bases between. The CDR3 here is CATSRKQNTEAFF. The DNA of the CDR3 is TGTGCCACCAGCAGAAAACAGAACACTGAAGCTTTCTTT.

This chain uses TRBV19 with TRBJ1-4, with D possibly TRBD1 on 5 matching bases. Germline CDR1 LNHDA, CDR2 SQIVND (reference sequence). V lost 6 bases and J lost 7, with 18 bases in between. This CDR3 has 15 amino acids. The CDR3 region has the DNA TGTGCCAGTAGCAGGAGGTGGGGGAGAGGTGAAAAACTGTTTTTT. It translates to CASSRRWGRGEKLFF. Full variable domain (rest looked up from reference TRBV19 and TRBJ1-4): DGGITQSPKYLFRKEGQNVTLSCEQNLNHDAMYWYRQDPGQGLRLIYYSQIVNDFQKGDIAEGYSVSREKKESFPLTVTSAQKNPTAFYLCASSRRWGRGEKLFFGSGTQLSVL.